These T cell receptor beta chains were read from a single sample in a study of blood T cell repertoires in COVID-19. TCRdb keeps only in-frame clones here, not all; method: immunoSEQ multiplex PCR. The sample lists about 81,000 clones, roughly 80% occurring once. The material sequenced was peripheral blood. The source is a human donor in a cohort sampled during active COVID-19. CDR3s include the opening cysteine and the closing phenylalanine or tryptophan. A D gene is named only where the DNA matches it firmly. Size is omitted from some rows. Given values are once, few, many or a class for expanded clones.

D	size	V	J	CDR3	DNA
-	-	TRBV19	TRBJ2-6	CASSIAGTVSGANVLTF	TGTGCCAGTAGTATAGCAGGGACTGTCTCTGGGGCCAACGTCCTGACTTTC
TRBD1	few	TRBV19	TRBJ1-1	CASTIQGMNTEAFF	TGTGCCAGTACCATACAGGGGATGAACACTGAAGCTTTCTTT
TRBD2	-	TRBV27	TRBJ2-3	CASSFFGISGAKGTDTQYF	TGTGCCAGCAGTTTTTTTGGGATCAGCGGGGCAAAGGGCACAGATACGCAGTATTTT
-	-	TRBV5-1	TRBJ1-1	CASSPGTQNTEAFF	TGCGCCAGCAGCCCCGGGACTCAGAACACTGAAGCTTTCTTT
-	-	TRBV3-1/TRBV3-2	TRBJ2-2	CASSQDRGAANTGELFF	TGTGCCAGCAGCCAAGATCGCGGGGCAGCGAACACCGGGGAGCTGTTTTTT
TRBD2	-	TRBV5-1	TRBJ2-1	CASSLVAGGGNEQFF	TGCGCCAGCAGCTTGGTCGCTGGCGGGGGAAATGAGCAGTTCTTC
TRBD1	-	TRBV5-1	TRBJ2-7	CASSGQGLYEQYF	TGCGCCAGCAGTGGACAGGGCCTCTACGAGCAGTACTTC
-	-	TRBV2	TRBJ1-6	CASSTSRQPNSPLHF	TGTGCCAGCAGCACGAGTCGACAGCCAAATTCACCCCTCCACTTT
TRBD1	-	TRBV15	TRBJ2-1	CATRPGSGGPYNEQFF	TGTGCCACCAGACCCGGGTCAGGGGGCCCCTACAATGAGCAGTTCTTC
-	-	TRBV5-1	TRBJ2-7	CASSLRQGEAKQYF	TGCGCCAGCAGCTTGAGGCAGGGTGAGGCAAAGCAGTACTTC
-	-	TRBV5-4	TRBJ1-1	CASSLDPGRGAFF	TGTGCCAGCAGCTTGGATCCTGGTAGGGGTGCTTTCTTT
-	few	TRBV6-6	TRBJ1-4	CASSSFSREKLFF	TGTGCCAGCAGTTCTTTTTCGAGGGAAAAACTGTTTTTT
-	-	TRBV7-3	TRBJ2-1	CASSSSSYNEQFF	TGTGCCAGCAGCTCGAGCTCCTACAATGAGCAGTTCTTC